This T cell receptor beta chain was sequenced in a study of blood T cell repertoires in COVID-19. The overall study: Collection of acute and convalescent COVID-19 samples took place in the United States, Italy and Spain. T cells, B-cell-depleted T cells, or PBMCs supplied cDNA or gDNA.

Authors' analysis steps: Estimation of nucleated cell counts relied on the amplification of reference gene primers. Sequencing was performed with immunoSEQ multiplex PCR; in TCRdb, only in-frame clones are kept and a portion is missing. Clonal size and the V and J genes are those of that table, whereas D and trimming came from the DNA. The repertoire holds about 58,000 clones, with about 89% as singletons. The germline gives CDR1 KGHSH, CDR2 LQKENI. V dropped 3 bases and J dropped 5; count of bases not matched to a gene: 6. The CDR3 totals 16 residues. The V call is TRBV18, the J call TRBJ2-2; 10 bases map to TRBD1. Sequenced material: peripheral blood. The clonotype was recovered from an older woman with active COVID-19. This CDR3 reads CASSPGDRGLTGELFF. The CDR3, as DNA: TGTGCCAGCTCACCGGGGGACAGGGGCCTTACCGGGGAGCTGTTTTTT. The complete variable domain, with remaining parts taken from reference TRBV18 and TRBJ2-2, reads NAGVMQNPRHLVRRRGQEARLRCSPMKGHSHVYWYRQLPEEGLKFMVYLQKENIIDESGMPKERFSAEFPKEGPSILRIQQVVRGDSAAYFCASSPGDRGLTGELFFGEGSRLTVL.